The 4 T cell receptor beta chains presented below share a single source sample, sequenced in a study of beta chain features in type 1 diabetes. Whole-study findings and limits: Type 1 diabetes patients had TCRB CDR3s that were shorter (moderately but significantly so) in all four CD4+ subsets.

The isolated RNA, all of it, was reverse transcribed, so expressed TCRB transcripts were what got sequenced. Only in-frame clones appear in the TCRdb table, and some are missing; sequencing was by immunoSEQ multiplex PCR. Seen here are 500,000 to 650,000 clones, over 10% observed once, and the top ten hold more than 0.1%. Their target antigens are unknown. The sample was naive CD4+ T cells from blood. All receptors derive from a man aged 25-40 years with type 1 diabetes.

The chain has TRBV12-5 and TRBJ2-4; D call uncertain. This CDR3 spans 14 amino acids. V lost 5 bases and J lost 0, with 8 bases in between. Germline V gene sequence: CDR1 LGHNT, CDR2 FRNRAP. The CDR3 DNA is TGTGCTAGTGGTGCCTCTGTAGCCAAAAACATTCAGTACTTC. It translates to CASGASVAKNIQYF.

The chain employs TRBV27 and TRBJ2-2; 7 bases are shared with TRBD1. The germline V gene encodes CDR1 MNHEY and CDR2 SMNVEV (reference sequence). V was pared by 3 bases and J by 1 base, with 2 bases of the junction left unmatched. The length of the CDR3 is 15 residues. CDR3 loop: CASSFRTGNTGELFF. Here the CDR3 DNA reads TGTGCCAGCAGTTTCCGGACAGGGAACACCGGGGAGCTGTTTTTT.

This clone was counted a few times. The gene calls are TRBV4-3 and TRBJ1-1, with TRBD1 identical over 9 bases. After removal of 4 bases from V and 6 bases from J, the junction contained 9 bases not matched to a gene. Per germline, CDR1 LGHNA and CDR2 YSLEER. This CDR3 is 15 amino acids long. In nucleotides, the CDR3 is TGCGCCAGCAGCCCAGGGACAGGGAGGTCCCCTGAAGCTTTCTTT. This encodes CASSPGTGRSPEAFF.

This chain links TRBV7-2 with TRBJ2-7, with 7 bases fitting TRBD1. Losses at the gene ends were 5 bases for V and 0 bases for J; bases not matched to a gene: 7. Per germline, CDR1 SGHTA and CDR2 FQGNSA. The CDR3 loop spans 15 amino acids. CDR3 in amino acids: CASSIGGDRSYEQYF. CDR3 bases: TGTGCCAGCAGCATAGGGGGCGACCGCTCCTACGAGCAGTACTTC.